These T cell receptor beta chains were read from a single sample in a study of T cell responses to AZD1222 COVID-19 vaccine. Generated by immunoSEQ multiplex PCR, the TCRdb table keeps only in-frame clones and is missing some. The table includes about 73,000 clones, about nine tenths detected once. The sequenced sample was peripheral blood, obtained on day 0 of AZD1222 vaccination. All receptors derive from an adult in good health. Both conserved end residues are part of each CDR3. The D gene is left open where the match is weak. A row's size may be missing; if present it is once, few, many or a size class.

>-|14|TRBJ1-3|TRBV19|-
TGTGCCAGTAGTATACTTAACTCTGGAAACACCATATATTTT
CASSILNSGNTIYF
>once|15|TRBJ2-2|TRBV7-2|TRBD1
TGTGCCAGCAGCTTAAGGACAGGGGTCTCCGGGGAGCTGTTTTTT
CASSLRTGVSGELFF
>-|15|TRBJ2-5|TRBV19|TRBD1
TGTGCCAGTAGTCCTCAGGGGGCCGTCCAAGAGACCCAGTACTTC
CASSPQGAVQETQYF
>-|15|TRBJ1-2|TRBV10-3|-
TGTGCCATCAGATGGAAGACAGATACTAACTATGGCTACACCTTC
CAIRWKTDTNYGYTF
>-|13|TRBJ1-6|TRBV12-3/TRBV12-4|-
TGTGCCAGCAGTTTAAGGACCAATTCACCCCTCCACTTT
CASSLRTNSPLHF
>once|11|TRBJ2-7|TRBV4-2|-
TGTGCCAGCGGAATAAGCGGTGAGCAGTACTTC
CASGISGEQYF
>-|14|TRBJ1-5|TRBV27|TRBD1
TGTGCCAGCAGTCCCGACAGGGTCAGTCAGCCCCAGCATTTT
CASSPDRVSQPQHF
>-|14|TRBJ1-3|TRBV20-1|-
TGCAGTGCTAGTAAAGATGAGACCCGAAACACCATATATTTT
CSASKDETRNTIYF
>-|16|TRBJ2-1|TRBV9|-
TGTGCCAGCAGCGTAGCTGCAGGGATTTCCTACAATGAGCAGTTCTTC
CASSVAAGISYNEQFF
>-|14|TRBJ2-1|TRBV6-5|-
TGTGCCAGCAGTTTGAGGTCGACGGCGAATGAGCAGTTCTTC
CASSLRSTANEQFF
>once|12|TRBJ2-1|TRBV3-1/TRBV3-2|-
TGTGCCAGCAGCCAAGATCCCCGTGTGCAGTTCTTC
CASSQDPRVQFF
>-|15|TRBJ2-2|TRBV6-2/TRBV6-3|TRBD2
TGTGCCAGCAGCTCCTGGCTAGCGGGGGCCGGGGAGCTGTTTTTT
CASSSWLAGAGELFF
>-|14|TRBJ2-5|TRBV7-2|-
TGTGCCAGCAGCTTAGGGACATTCCAAGAGACCCAGTACTTC
CASSLGTFQETQYF
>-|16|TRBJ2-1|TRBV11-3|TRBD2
TGTGCCAGCAGCGAAGCGGGAGGGACCTCCTACAATGAGCAGTTCTTC
CASSEAGGTSYNEQFF
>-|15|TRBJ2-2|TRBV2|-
TGTGCCAGCAGTGAACAGGCAGGGAGAACCGGGGAGCTGTTTTTT
CASSEQAGRTGELFF
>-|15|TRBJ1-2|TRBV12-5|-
TGTGCTAGTGGTTCCTCAAGGGGACCTATCTATGGCTACACCTTC
CASGSSRGPIYGYTF
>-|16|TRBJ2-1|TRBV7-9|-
TGTGCCAGCTGGTCCGAGCGGTTGAGCTCCTACAATGAGCAGTTCTTC
CASWSERLSSYNEQFF
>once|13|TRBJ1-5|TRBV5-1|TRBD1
TGCGCCAGCAGCATACAGGGGCCTCAGCCCCAGCATTTT
CASSIQGPQPQHF
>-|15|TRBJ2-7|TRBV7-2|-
TGTGCCAGCAGCTTAGGGGCGGGACAGTCCTACGAGCAGTACTTC
CASSLGAGQSYEQYF
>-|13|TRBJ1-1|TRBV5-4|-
TGTGCCAGCAGCTGGTGGGGCGGCACTGAAGCTTTCTTT
CASSWWGGTEAFF
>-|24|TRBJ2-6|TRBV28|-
TGTGCCAGCAGTTTACGTTTGCTTTTTGGTACAGGGACGAACCCATTATCTGGGGCCAACGTCCTGACTTTC
CASSLRLLFGTGTNPLSGANVLTF
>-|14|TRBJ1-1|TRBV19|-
TGTGCCAGTAGAGACCCCCTAAGGGACCCTGAAGCTTTCTTT
CASRDPLRDPEAFF
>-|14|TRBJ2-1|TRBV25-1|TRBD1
TGTGCCAGCAGTCGGACAGGGGGGTTCGATGAGCAGTTCTTC
CASSRTGGFDEQFF
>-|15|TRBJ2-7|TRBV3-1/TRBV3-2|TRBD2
TGTGCCAGCAGCCTAGACCTAGCGGGAGTCTACGAGCAGTACTTC
CASSLDLAGVYEQYF
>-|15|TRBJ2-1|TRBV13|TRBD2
TGTGCCAGCAGCTTAGTACTAGCGGGGAAGAATGAGCAGTTCTTC
CASSLVLAGKNEQFF
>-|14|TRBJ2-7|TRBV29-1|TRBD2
TGCAGCGTTTTCAGCGGGGTCAGCTCCTACGAGCAGTACTTC
CSVFSGVSSYEQYF
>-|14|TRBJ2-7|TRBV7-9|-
TGTGCCTCAGCCTCGGGACTTAACTCCTACGAGCAGTACTTC
CASASGLNSYEQYF
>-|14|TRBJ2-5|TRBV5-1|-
TGCGCCAGCAGCTTGGATCCAGGGCGCGAGACCCAGTACTTC
CASSLDPGRETQYF
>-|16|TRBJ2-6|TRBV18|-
TGTGCCAGCTCACCTCTACCTGGGACTGGGGCCAACGTCCTGACTTTC
CASSPLPGTGANVLTF
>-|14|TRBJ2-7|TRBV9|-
TGTGCCAGCAGCGTAGATGGCCTTTACTACGAGCAGTACTTC
CASSVDGLYYEQYF
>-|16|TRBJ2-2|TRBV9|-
TGTGCCAGCAGCGTAGTCCCGGACAGCGGGACCGGGGAGCTGTTTTTT
CASSVVPDSGTGELFF
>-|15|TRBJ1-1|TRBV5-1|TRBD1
TGCGCCAGCAGCTCGGGACAGCTTATGAACACTGAAGCTTTCTTT
CASSSGQLMNTEAFF
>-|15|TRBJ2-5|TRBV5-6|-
TGTGCCAGCAGCCTGTCGGGTGGGTACCAAGAGACCCAGTACTTC
CASSLSGGYQETQYF
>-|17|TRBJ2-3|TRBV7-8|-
TGTGCCAGCAGCTTTTGGACCGATTTCGTACCCACAGATACGCAGTATTTT
CASSFWTDFVPTDTQYF
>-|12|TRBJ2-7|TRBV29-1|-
TGCAGCGTTGGACGGACTGGCTACGAGCAGTACTTC
CSVGRTGYEQYF
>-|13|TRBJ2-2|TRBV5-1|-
TGCGCCAGCAGCTTGGACAGCACCGGGGAGCTGTTTTTT
CASSLDSTGELFF
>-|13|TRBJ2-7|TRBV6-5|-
TGTGCCAGCAGCGCTCATGGGGGCTACGAGCAGTACTTC
CASSAHGGYEQYF
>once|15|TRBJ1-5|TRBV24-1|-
TGTGCCACCAGTGATTCAACAGGCAACAATCAGCCCCAGCATTTT
CATSDSTGNNQPQHF
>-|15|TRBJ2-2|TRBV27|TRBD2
TGTGCCAGCACTCCCCTAGCGGGAAACACCGGGGAGCTGTTTTTT
CASTPLAGNTGELFF
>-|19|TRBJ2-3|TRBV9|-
TGTGCCAGCAGCGTAGAGGCGCTTAGGAATCCAGTTAGCACAGATACGCAGTATTTT
CASSVEALRNPVSTDTQYF
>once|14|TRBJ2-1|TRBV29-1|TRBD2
TGCAGCGTTGAAACTAGCGGGGGTTGGTATGAGCAGTTCTTC
CSVETSGGWYEQFF
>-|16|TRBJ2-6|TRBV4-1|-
TGCGCCAGCAGCCTCCTGGGGGGGCCGGGGGCCAACGTCCTGACTTTC
CASSLLGGPGANVLTF
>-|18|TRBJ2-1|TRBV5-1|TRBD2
TGCGCCAGCAGCTCGGGACTAGCGGGAGGGGTCGCCCACAATGAGCAGTTCTTC
CASSSGLAGGVAHNEQFF
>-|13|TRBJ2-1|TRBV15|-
TGTGCCACCAGCAGGGACTTCCTCAATGAGCAGTTCTTC
CATSRDFLNEQFF
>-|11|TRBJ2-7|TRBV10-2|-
TGCGCCAGCAGTGCTAACTACGAGCAGTACTTC
CASSANYEQYF
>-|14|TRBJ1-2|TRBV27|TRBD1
TGTGCCAGCAGTTTAGGGACAGGGGGCGATGGCTACACCTTC
CASSLGTGGDGYTF
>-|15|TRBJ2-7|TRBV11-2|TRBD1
TGTGCCAGCAGTTATTGGACAGGGCCTTCCTACGAGCAGTACTTC
CASSYWTGPSYEQYF
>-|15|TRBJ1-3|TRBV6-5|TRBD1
TGTGCCAGCAGTTGGCGGGGGACAGTTGGAAACACCATATATTTT
CASSWRGTVGNTIYF
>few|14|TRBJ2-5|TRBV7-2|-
TGTGCCAGCAGCTTAGAGGTGGGGGGAGAGACCCAGTACTTC
CASSLEVGGETQYF
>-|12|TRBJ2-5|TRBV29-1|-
TGCAGCGGGGAGGCACCTGGGGAGACCCAGTACTTC
CSGEAPGETQYF
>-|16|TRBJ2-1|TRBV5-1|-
TGCGCCAGCAGCTCCGGACTGACTCTTTCCTACAATGAGCAGTTCTTC
CASSSGLTLSYNEQFF
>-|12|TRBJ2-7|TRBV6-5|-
TGTGCCAGCACCGAAGGTGGGGGAAAGCAGTACTTC
CASTEGGGKQYF
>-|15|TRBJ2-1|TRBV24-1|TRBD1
TGTGCCACCAGTGATCCGGGACAGGGGTCGAATGAGCAGTTCTTC
CATSDPGQGSNEQFF
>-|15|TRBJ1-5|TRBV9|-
TGTGCCAGCAGCGTAGAAGGACAGAGCGATCAGCCCCAGCATTTT
CASSVEGQSDQPQHF
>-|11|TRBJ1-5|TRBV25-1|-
TGTGCCAATACAGGGCCTCAGCCCCAGCATTTT
CANTGPQPQHF
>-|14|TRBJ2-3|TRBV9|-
TGTGCCAGCAGCGTGGCCCAGGGTTCAGATACGCAGTATTTT
CASSVAQGSDTQYF
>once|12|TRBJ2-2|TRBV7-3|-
TGTGCCAGCAGCCGGGTGGGCGGGGAGCTGTTTTTT
CASSRVGGELFF
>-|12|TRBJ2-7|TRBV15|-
TGTGCCACCAGCAGAGAGGGTTACGAGCAGTACTTC
CATSREGYEQYF
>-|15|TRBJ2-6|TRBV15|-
TGTGCCACCAGCAGAGAGGGAACTGGGGCCAACGTCCTGACTTTC
CATSREGTGANVLTF